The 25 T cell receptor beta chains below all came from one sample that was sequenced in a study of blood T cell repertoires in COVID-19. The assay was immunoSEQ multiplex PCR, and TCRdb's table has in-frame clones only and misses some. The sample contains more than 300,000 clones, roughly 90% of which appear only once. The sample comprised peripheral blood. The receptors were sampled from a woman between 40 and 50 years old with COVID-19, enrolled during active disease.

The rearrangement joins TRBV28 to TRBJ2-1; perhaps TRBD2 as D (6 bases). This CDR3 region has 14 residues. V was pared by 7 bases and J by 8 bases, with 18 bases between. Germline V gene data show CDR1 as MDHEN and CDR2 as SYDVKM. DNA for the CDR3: TGTGCCAGCAATTTCCGCCGGGACTCGGATGAGCAGTTCTTC. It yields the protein CASNFRRDSDEQFF.

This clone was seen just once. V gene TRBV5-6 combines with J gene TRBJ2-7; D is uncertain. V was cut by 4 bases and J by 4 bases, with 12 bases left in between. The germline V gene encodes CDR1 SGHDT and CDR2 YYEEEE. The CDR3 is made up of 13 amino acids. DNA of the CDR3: TGTGCCAGCAGCCTACTACTGAGTTACGAGCAGTACTTC. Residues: CASSLLLSYEQYF.

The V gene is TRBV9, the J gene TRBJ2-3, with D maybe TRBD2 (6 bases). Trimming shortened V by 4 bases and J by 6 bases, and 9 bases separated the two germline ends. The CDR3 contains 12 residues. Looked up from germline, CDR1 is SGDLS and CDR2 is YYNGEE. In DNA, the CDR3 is TGTGCCAGCAGCCTAACTAGCGATACGCAGTATTTT. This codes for CASSLTSDTQYF.

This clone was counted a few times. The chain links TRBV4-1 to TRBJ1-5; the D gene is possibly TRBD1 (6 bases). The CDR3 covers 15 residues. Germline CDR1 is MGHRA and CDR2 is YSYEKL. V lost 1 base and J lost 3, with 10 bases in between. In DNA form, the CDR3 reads TGCGCCAGCAGCCAAGGGGCAGGGGCCAATCAGCCCCAGCATTTT. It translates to CASSQGAGANQPQHF.

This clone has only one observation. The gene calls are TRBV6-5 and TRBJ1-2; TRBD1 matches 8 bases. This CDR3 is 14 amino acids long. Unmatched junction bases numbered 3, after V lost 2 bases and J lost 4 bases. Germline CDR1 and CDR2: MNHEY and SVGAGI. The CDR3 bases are TGTGCCAGCAGTTACGGGACAGGCCCCTATGGCTACACCTTC. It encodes CASSYGTGPYGYTF.

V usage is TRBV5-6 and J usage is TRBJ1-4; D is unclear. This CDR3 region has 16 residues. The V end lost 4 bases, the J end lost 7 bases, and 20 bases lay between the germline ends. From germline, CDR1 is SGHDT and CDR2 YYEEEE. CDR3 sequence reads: CASSISTPLGGEKLFF. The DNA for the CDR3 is TGTGCCAGCAGCATATCAACTCCCCTCGGCGGTGAAAAACTGTTTTTT. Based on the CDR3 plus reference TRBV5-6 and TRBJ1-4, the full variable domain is DAGVTQSPTHLIKTRGQQVTLRCSPKSGHDTVSWYQQALGQGPQFIFQYYEEEERQRGNFPDRFSGHQFPNYSSELNVNALLLGDSALYLCASSISTPLGGEKLFFGSGTQLSVL.

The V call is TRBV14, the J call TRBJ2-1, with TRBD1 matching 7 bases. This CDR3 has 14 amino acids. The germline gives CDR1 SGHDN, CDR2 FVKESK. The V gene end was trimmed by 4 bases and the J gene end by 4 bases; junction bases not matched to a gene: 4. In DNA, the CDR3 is TGTGCCAGCAGCCGACAGGGCTCTTACAATGAGCAGTTCTTC. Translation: CASSRQGSYNEQFF.

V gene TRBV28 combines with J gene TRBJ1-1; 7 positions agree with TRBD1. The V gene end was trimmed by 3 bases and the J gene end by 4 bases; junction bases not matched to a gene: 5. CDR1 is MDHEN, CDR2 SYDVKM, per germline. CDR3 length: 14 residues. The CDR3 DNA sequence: TGTGCCAGCAGTTTTAAGGGGGCGATCACTGAAGCTTTCTTT. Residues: CASSFKGAITEAFF. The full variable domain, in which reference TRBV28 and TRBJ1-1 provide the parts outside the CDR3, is DVKVTQSSRYLVKRTGEKVFLECVQDMDHENMFWYRQDPGLGLRLIYFSYDVKMKEKGDIPEGYSVSREKKERFSLILESASTNQTSMYLCASSFKGAITEAFFGQGTRLTVV.

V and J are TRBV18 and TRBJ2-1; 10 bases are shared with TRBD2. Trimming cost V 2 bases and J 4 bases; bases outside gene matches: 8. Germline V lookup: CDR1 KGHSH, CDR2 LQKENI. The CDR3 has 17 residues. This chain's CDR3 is CASSPTASGSYYNEQFF. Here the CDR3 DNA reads TGTGCCAGCTCACCAACGGCTAGCGGGAGTTATTACAATGAGCAGTTCTTC.

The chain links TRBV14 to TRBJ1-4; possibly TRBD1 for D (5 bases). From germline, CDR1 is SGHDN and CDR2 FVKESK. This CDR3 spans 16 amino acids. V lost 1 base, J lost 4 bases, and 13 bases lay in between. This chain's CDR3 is CASSQGSGSYNEKLFF. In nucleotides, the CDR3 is TGTGCCAGCAGCCAAGGATCAGGGTCCTATAATGAAAAACTGTTTTTT.

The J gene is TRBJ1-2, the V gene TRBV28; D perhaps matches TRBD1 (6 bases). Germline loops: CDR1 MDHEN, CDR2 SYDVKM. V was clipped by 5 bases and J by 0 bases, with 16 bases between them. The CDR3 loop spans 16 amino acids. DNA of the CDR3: TGTGCCAGCAGTATACTCCACAGGGAAGCTAACTATGGCTACACCTTC. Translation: CASSILHREANYGYTF.

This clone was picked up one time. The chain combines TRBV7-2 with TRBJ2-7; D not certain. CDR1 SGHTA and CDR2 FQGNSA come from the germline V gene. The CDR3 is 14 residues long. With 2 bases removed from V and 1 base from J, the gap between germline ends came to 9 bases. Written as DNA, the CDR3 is TGTGCCAGCAGCTTAAGCAGCGTATCCTACGAGCAGTACTTC. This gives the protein CASSLSSVSYEQYF. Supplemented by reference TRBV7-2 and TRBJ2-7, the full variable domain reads GAGVSQSPSNKVTEKGKDVELRCDPISGHTALYWYRQSLGQGLEFLIYFQGNSAPDKSGLPSDRFSAERTGGSVSTLTIQRTQQEDSAVYLCASSLSSVSYEQYFGPGTRLTVT.

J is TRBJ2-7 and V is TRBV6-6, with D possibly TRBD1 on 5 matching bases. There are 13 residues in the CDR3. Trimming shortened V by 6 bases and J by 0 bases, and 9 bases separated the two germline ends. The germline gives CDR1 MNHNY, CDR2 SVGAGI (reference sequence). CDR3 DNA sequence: TGTGCCAGCAGATACAGGAGCTCCTACGAGCAGTACTTC. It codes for CASRYRSSYEQYF.

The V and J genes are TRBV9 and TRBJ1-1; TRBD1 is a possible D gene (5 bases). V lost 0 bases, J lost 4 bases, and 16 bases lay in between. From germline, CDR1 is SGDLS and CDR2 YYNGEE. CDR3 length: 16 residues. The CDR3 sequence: CASSVAEGHPSTEAFF. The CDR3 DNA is TGTGCCAGCAGCGTAGCTGAAGGACACCCGAGCACTGAAGCTTTCTTT.

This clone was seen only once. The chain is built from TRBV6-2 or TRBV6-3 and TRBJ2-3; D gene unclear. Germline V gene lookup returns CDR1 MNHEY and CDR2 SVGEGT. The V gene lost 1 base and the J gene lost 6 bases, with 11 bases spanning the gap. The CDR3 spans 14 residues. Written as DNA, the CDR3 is TGTGCCAGCAGTTACTACGGTTCCAAGGATACGCAGTATTTT. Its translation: CASSYYGSKDTQYF.

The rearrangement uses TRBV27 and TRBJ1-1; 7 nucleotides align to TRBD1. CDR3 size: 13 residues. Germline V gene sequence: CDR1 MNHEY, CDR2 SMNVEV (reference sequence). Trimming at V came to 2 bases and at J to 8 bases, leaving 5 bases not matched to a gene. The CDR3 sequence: CASSLTRDSEAFF. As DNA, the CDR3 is TGTGCCAGCAGTTTAACCCGGGACAGCGAAGCTTTCTTT.

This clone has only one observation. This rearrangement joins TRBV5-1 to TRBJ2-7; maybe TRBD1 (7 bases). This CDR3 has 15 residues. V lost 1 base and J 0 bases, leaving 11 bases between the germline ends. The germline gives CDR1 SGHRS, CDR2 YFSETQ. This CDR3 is CASSLTRGDSYEQYF. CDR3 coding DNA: TGCGCCAGCAGCTTGACCAGGGGGGACTCCTACGAGCAGTACTTC.

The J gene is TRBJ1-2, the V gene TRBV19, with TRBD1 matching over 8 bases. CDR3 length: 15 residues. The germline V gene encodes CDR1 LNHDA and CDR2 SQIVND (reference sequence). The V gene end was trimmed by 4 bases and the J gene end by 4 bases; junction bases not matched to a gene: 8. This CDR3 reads CASSTKDRGPYGYTF. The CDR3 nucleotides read TGTGCCAGTAGTACGAAAGACAGGGGACCCTATGGCTACACCTTC. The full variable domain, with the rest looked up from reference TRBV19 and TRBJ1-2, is DGGITQSPKYLFRKEGQNVTLSCEQNLNHDAMYWYRQDPGQGLRLIYYSQIVNDFQKGDIAEGYSVSREKKESFPLTVTSAQKNPTAFYLCASSTKDRGPYGYTFGSGTRLTVV.

CDR3 coding DNA: TGCGCCAGCAGCCAGGAGCTCTTATTTAGCTCCTACAATGAGCAGTTCTTC. Its translation: CASSQELLFSSYNEQFF. The J gene is TRBJ2-1, the V gene TRBV4-3; D gene uncertain. The CDR3 runs to 17 residues. The germline CDR1 and CDR2 sequences are LGHNA and YSLEER. V was shortened by 3 bases and J by 0 bases, with 15 bases between the two germline ends.

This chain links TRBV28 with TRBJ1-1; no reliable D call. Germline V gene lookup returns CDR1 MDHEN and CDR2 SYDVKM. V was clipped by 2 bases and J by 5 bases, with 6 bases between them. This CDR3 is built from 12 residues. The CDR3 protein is CASSLGFTEAFF. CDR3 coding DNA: TGTGCCAGCAGTTTAGGCTTTACTGAAGCTTTCTTT.

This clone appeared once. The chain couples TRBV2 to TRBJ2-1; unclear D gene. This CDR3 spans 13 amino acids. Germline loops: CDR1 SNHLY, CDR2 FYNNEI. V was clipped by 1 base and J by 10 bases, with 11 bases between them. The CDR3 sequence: CASSEDYYSEQFF. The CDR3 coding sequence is TGTGCCAGCAGTGAAGATTACTATTCGGAGCAGTTCTTC.

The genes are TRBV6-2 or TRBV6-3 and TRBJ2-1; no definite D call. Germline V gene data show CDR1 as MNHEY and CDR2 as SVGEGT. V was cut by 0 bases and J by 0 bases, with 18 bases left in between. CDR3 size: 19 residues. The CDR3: CASSYSVSSSASSYNEQFF. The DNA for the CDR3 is TGTGCCAGCAGTTACTCTGTAAGTTCTTCAGCGAGCTCCTACAATGAGCAGTTCTTC.

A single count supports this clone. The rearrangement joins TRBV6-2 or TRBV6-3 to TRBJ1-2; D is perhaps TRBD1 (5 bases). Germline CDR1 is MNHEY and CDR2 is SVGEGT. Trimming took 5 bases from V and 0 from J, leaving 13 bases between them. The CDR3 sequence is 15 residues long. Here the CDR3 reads CASSLSSTANYGYTF. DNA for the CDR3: TGTGCCAGCAGTCTCTCCTCGACAGCTAACTATGGCTACACCTTC.

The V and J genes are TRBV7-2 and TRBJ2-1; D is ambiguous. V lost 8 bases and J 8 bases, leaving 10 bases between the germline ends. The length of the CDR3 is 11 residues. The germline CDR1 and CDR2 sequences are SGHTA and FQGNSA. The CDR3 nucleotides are TGTGCCAGCTCCCATTTGTATGAGCAGTTCTTC. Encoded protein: CASSHLYEQFF.

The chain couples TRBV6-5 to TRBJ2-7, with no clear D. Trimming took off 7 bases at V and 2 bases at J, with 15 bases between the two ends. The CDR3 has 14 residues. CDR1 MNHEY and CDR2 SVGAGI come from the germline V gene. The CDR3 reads CASTRKRPPYEQYF. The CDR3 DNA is TGTGCCAGCACCCGAAAGAGGCCCCCCTACGAGCAGTACTTC.